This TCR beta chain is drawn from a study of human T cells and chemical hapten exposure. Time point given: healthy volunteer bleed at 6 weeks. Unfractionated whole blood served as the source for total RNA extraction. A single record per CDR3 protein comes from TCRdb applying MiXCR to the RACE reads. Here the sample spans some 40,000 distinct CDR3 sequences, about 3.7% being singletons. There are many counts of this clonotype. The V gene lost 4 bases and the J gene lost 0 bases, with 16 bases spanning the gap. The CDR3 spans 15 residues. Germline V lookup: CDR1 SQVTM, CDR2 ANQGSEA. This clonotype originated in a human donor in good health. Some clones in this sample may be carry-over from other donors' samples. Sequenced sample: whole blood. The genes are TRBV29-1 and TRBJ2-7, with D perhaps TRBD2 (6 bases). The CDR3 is CSVGLYSGFSYEQYF. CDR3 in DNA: TGCAGCGTTGGGTTGTACAGCGGGTTCTCCTACGAGCAGTACTTC.